Detailed here is one TCR beta chain. This clone came up a few times. Its antigen remains unidentified. Base quality data are lacking; no much larger clone is found one base away. The entry originates in a study of beta chain features in type 1 diabetes listed by TCRdb under 2018. Background on the whole study: Mean age, gender distribution, total cell number and subset yield did not differ between patients and healthy donors. Regulatory and stem cell-like memory subsets were obtained from only 8 patients and roughly 8 healthy donors, while naive and central memory subsets were obtained from all 30 or so donors. In the study, TCRB repertoires of sorted circulating CD4+ T cell subsets from recently diagnosed type 1 diabetes patients were compared with those of matched healthy donors. A total of just under 110,000,000 sorted cells were examined across all samples, and RNA yield correlated strongly with the number of cells per subset.

The germline V gene provides CDR1 ENHRY and CDR2 SYGVKD. V is pruned by 6 bases and J by 2 bases, leaving 4 bases of the junction without a gene match. The CDR3 goes from the cysteine to the phenylalanine over 15 residues. This entry keeps only the CDR3 DNA: 45 bases, framed from base 1. Overall study outcomes, separate from this receptor: Only small numbers of individuals were included in the HLA sub-analyses, which left unresolved whether HLA type had any influence on TCRB rearrangement. At VDJ recombination sites, type 1 diabetes patients had fewer insertions and more deleted nucleotides, which implies abnormalities in thymic rearrangement. Because cDNA was sequenced instead of genomic DNA, highly expressing activated cells could be over-represented, though the groups showed no difference in activation or CD3 levels. PCR might favor shorter templates, but patient and control samples were amplified and corrected together, so any skew would affect both groups equally. Type 1 diabetes patients showed a moderate but significant shortening of TCRB CDR3 length in all four CD4+ subsets. The naive, central memory and regulatory TCRB repertoires appeared to resemble one another more closely among patients than among healthy donors.

From each donor, a single peripheral blood sample of approximately 0.11 L on average was drawn into heparinised tubes. A BD FACSAria II was used to sort naive, central memory, regulatory and stem cell-like memory CD4+ T cells with a panel that included CD45RO, CCR7, CD25, CD127, CD95 and CD27. All sorted populations exceeded 95% purity. PBMCs were isolated immediately by Lymphoprep density gradient centrifugation and stained directly without culture. So that batch effects would be minimized, each experiment stained and sorted samples in pairs, pairing one healthy donor with one patient. The entire amount of isolated RNA was reverse transcribed using the High Capacity cDNA Reverse Transcription Kit, so the sequenced TCRB transcripts were expressed ones. Naive, central memory and regulatory T cell samples underwent deep immunoSEQ sequencing, averaging roughly 3.3 million total reads per sample. Sorted cells were lysed in RLT buffer, and RNA was extracted using DNase-treated RNeasy Micro or Mini kits according to cell number. Each cell subset was processed on its own to prevent cross-contamination, while patient and healthy donor samples were processed together. TCRB sequences were amplified from cDNA with the immunoSEQ multiplex PCR, producing 87-bp fragments spanning the CDR3 region. Sequencing of the amplicons was done on the Illumina HiSeq platform. From the authors' description of their analysis: PCR bias was computationally corrected using synthetic template baselines, reads within Hamming distance 2 were collapsed, and singletons that could not be merged were discarded. Reads were aligned against IMGT to assign V, D and J genes, CDR3 length and insertions or deletions at six rearrangement sites. Within each subset, clonotype counts were normalized to the number of sorted cells before true diversity and Gini coefficients were calculated with the tcR R package. The overlap coefficient, calculated on TCRB nucleotide sequences, was used to measure repertoire sharing. TCRdb retrieved this table from immuneACCESS and kept in-frame rearrangements only. Not all clones are present; in checked studies, unresolved V genes account for under half, and no reason is known for the remainder. The DNA gave D and trimming, while V, J and clone size come from that table. The table for this sample lists almost 350,000 clones; 6.5% to 10% of them were counted only once. 0.44% of the sample rests with the top ten.

This clonotype originated in a woman aged 18-35 years in good health. The chain uses TRBV10-3 and TRBJ2-2; the junction holds 9 bases that match TRBD2. The material sequenced was central memory CD4+ T cells from blood. The DNA reads TGTGCCATCAGCCGGACTAGCGACAACACCGGGGAGCTGTTTTTT. It translates as CAISRTSDNTGELFF.